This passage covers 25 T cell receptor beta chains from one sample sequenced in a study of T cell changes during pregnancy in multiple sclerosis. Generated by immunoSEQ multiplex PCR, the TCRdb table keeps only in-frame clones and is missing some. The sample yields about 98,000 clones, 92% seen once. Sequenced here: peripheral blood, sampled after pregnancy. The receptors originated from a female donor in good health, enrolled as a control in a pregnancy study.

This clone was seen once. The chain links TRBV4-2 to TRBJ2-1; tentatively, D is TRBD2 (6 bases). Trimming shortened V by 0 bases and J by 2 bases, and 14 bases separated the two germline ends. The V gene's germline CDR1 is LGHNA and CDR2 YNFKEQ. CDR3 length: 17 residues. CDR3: CASSQENPGDPYNEQFF. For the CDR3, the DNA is TGTGCCAGCAGCCAAGAGAATCCGGGGGACCCCTACAATGAGCAGTTCTTC.

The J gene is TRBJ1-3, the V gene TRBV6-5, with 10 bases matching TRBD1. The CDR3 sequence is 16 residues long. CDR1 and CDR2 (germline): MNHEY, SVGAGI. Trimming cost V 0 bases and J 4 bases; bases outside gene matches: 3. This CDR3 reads CASSYSAGQGGNTIYF. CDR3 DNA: TGTGCCAGCAGTTACTCCGCGGGACAGGGGGGAAACACCATATATTTT.

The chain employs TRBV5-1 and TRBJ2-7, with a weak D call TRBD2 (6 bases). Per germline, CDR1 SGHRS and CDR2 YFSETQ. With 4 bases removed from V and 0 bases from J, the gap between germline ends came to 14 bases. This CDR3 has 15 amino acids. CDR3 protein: CASSLGGGGSYEQYF. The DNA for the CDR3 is TGCGCCAGCAGCCTGGGGGGTGGAGGCTCCTACGAGCAGTACTTC.

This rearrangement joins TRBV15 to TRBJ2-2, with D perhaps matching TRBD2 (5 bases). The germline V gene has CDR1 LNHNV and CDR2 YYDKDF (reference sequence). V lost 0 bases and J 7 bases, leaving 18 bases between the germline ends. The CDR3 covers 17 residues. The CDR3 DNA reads TGTGCCACCAGCAGAGATCTGGTATCCAACGCGGGCGGGGAGCTGTTTTTT. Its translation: CATSRDLVSNAGGELFF.

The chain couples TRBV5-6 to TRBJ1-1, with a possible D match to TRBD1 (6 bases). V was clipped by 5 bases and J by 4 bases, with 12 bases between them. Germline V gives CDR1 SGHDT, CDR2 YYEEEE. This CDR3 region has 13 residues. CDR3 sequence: CASSPTGRTEAFF. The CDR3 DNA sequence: TGTGCCAGCAGTCCCACAGGGCGCACTGAAGCTTTCTTT.

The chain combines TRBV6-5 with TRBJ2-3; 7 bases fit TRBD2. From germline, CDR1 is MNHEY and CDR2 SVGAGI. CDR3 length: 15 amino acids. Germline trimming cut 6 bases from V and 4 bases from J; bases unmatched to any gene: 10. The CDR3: CASSSTSAGADTQYF. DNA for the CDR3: TGTGCCAGCAGCAGCACTAGCGCGGGGGCAGATACGCAGTATTTT.

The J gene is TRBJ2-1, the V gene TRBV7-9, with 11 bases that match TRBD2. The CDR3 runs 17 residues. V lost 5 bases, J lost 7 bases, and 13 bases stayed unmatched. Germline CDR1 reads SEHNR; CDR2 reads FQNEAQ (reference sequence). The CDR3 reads CASSPGSLAGDVNEQFF. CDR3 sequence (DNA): TGTGCCAGCAGCCCGGGGTCACTAGCGGGAGATGTGAATGAGCAGTTCTTC.

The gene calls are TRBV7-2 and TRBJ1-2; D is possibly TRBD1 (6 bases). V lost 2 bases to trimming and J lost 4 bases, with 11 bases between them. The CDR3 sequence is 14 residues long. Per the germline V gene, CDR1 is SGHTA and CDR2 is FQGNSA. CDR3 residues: CASSLQGQGYGYTF. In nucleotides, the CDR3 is TGTGCCAGCAGCTTACAGGGGCAGGGCTATGGCTACACCTTC. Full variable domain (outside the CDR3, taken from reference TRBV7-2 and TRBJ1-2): GAGVSQSPSNKVTEKGKDVELRCDPISGHTALYWYRQSLGQGLEFLIYFQGNSAPDKSGLPSDRFSAERTGGSVSTLTIQRTQQEDSAVYLCASSLQGQGYGYTFGSGTRLTVV.

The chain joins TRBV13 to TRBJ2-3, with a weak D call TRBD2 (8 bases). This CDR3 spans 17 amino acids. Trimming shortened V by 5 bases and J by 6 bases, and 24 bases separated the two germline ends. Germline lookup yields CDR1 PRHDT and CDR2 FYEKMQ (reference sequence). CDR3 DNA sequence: TGTGCCAGCAGCCACCGGACTAGCCGCCTCAGGGGGGATACGCAGTATTTT. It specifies CASSHRTSRLRGDTQYF.

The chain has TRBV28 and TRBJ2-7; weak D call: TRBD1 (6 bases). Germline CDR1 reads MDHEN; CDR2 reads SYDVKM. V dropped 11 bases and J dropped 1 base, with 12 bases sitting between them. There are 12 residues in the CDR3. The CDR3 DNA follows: TGTGCCGGTGGACAGACGTCCTACGAGCAGTACTTC. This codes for CAGGQTSYEQYF.

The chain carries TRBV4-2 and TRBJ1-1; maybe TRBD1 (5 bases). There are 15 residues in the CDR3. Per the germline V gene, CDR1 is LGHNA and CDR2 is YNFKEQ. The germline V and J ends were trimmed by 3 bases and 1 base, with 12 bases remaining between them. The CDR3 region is CASSQSLQGNTEAFF. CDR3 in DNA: TGTGCCAGCAGCCAGTCACTCCAGGGGAACACTGAAGCTTTCTTT.

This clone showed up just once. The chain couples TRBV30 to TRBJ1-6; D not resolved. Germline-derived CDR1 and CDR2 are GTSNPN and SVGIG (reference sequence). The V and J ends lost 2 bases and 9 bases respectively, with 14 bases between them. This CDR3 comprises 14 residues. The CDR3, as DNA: TGTGCCTGGAGTACATGGACTGAAGGTTCACCCCTCCACTTT. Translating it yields CAWSTWTEGSPLHF.

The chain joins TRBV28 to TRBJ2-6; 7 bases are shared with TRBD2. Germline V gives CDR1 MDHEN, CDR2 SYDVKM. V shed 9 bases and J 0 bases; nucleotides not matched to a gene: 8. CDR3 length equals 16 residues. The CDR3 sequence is CASGRGWDSGANVLTF. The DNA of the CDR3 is TGTGCCAGTGGGAGGGGTTGGGACTCTGGGGCCAACGTCCTGACTTTC. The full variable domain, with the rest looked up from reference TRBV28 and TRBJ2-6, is DVKVTQSSRYLVKRTGEKVFLECVQDMDHENMFWYRQDPGLGLRLIYFSYDVKMKEKGDIPEGYSVSREKKERFSLILESASTNQTSMYLCASGRGWDSGANVLTFGAGSRLTVL.

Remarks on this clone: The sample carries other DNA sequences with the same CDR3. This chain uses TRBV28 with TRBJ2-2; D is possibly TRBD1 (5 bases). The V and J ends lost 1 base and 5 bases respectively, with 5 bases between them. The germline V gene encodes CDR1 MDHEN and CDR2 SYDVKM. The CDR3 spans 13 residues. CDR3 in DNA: TGTGCCAGCAGTTTATCAGGGACCGGGGAGCTGTTTTTT. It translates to CASSLSGTGELFF.

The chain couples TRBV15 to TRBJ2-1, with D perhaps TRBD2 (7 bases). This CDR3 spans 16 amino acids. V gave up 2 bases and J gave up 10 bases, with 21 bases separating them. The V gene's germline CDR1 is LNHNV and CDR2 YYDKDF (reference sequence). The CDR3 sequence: CATSRPGEGDSREQFF. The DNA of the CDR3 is TGTGCCACCAGCAGACCTGGGGAGGGGGACTCTCGGGAGCAGTTCTTC.

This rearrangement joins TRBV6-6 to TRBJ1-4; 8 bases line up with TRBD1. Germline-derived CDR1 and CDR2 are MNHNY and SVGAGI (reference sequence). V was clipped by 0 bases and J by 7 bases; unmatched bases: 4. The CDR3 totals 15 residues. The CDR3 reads CASSYSDRGSEKLFF. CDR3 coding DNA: TGTGCCAGCAGTTACTCCGACAGGGGCAGTGAAAAACTGTTTTTT.

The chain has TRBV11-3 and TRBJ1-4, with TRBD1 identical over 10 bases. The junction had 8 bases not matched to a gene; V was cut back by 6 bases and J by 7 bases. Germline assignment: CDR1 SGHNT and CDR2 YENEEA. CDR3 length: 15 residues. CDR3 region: CASRSRQGAGEKLFF. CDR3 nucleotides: TGTGCCAGCAGATCTAGACAGGGGGCGGGTGAAAAACTGTTTTTT.

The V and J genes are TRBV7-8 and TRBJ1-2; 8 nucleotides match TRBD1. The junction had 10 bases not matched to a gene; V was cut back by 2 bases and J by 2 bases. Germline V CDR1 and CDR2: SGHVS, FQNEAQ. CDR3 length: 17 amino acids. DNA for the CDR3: TGTGCCAGCAGCTTACCACTGGGACAGGCTAGGAACTATGGCTACACCTTC. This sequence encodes CASSLPLGQARNYGYTF.

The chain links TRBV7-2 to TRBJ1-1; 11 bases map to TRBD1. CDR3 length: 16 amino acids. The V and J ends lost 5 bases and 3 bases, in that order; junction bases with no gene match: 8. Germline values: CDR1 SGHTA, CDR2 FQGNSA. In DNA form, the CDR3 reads TGTGCCAGCAGCGCCCGGACAGGGGGCTTAGACACTGAAGCTTTCTTT. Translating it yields CASSARTGGLDTEAFF.

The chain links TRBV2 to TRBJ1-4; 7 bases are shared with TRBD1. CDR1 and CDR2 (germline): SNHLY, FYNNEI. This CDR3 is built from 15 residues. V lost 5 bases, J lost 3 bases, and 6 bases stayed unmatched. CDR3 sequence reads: CASSPRTGPNEKLFF. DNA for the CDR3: TGTGCCAGCAGTCCTAGGACAGGACCTAATGAAAAACTGTTTTTT. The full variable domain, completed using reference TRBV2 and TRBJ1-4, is EPEVTQTPSHQVTQMGQEVILRCVPISNHLYFYWYRQILGQKVEFLVSFYNNEISEKSEIFDDQFSVERPDGSNFTLKIRSTKLEDSAMYFCASSPRTGPNEKLFFGSGTQLSVL.

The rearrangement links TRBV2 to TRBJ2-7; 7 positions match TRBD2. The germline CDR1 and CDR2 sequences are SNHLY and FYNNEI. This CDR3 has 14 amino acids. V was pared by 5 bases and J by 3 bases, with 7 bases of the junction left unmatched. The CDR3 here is CASSPTSQIYEQYF. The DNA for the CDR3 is TGTGCCAGCAGTCCGACTAGCCAAATCTACGAGCAGTACTTC. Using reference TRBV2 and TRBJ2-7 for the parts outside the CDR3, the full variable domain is EPEVTQTPSHQVTQMGQEVILRCVPISNHLYFYWYRQILGQKVEFLVSFYNNEISEKSEIFDDQFSVERPDGSNFTLKIRSTKLEDSAMYFCASSPTSQIYEQYFGPGTRLTVT.

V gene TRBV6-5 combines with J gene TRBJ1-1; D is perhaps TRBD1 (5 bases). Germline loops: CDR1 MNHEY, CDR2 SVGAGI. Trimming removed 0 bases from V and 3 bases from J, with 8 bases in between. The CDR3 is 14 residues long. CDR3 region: CASSYSGDDTEAFF. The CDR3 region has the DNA TGTGCCAGCAGTTACTCAGGGGATGACACTGAAGCTTTCTTT.

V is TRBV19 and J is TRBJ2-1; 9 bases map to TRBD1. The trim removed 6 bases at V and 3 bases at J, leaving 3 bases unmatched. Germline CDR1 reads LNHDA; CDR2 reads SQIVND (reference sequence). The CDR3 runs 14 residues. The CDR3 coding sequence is TGTGCCAGTAGGACAGGGGGGCGCTACAATGAGCAGTTCTTC. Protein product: CASRTGGRYNEQFF.

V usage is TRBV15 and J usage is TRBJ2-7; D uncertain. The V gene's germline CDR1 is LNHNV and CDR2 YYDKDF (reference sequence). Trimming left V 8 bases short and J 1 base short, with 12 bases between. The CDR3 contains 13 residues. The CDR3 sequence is CATADGFSYEQYF. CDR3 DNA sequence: TGTGCCACCGCCGATGGCTTTTCCTACGAGCAGTACTTC.

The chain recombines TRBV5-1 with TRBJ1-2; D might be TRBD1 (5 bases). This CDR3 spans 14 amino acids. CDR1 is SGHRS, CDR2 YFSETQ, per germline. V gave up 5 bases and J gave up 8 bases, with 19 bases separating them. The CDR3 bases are TGCGCCAGCAGTTTCGACAGCCCCTTTGGGGGCTACACCTTC. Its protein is CASSFDSPFGGYTF.